The T cell receptor beta chain under discussion was sequenced for a study of regulatory T cells in long-lasting Graves disease (dated by TCRdb to the early 2020s). For the wider study: Newly diagnosed Graves' disease patients had taken antithyroid drugs for less than 3 months. Patients with persistent Graves' disease were compared with patients with newly diagnosed Graves' disease using TCR sequencing and RNA sequencing of peripheral blood. The study was registered as a clinical trial and conducted in China. A total of 33 samples underwent TCR sequencing, from 13 patients with persistent Graves' disease and some 20 patients with newly diagnosed Graves' disease.

This clonotype was seen ten or more times. The specificity of this receptor is unknown. No quality values exist for individual bases; no much larger clone is one base distant. The germline V gene encodes CDR1 MNHNS and CDR2 SASEGT. The CDR3 numbers 15 residues from cysteine through phenylalanine. Kept here is only the CDR3 DNA, which spans 45 bases and is read in frame from base 1. The trim is 7 bases for V and 1 base for J, with a gap of 13 bases between the germline ends. The library was produced with multiplex PCR. For sequencing, an Illumina HiSeq 4000 was employed. iRepertoire HTBI primers and Arm-PCR amplification of CDR3 regions were used to construct TCR beta libraries. Gel purification was performed on PCR products prior to sequencing. The authors' pipeline ran thus. Across samples, fewer than 70 TRBV and over 11 TRBJ segments were identified and used for gene usage analysis of CDR3 amino acid clonotypes. COPE and FqMerger were used to merge filtered high-quality paired reads into contigs. BLAST was used to align contigs to IMGT TRBV, TRBD and TRBJ reference genes, with CDR3 defined following IMGT. Highly expanded clones were defined as clonotypes with a frequency above 0.1%. Shannon entropy served as the measure of repertoire diversity, while the Gini coefficient captured V-J evenness. A clonotype was considered public if more than one individual shared it. Starting from the raw public reads, TCRdb applied fastp trimming at Q25, assembled clones with MiXCR and retained in-frame beta chains. Each entry merges the rows of one CDR3 protein and shows their most common DNA and genes. The V and J calls here are based on TCRdb, not the publication. Counted in this sample were about 450,000 distinct CDR3 sequences; about a sixth of them appeared once. The ten largest clones represent over 8.5% of the sample.

The time point label, as the study defines it: newly diagnosed GD, antithyroid drugs for less than 3 months. For both TCR sequencing and RNA sequencing, RNA was extracted from PBMCs using TRIzol. The diagnosis of Graves' disease followed American Thyroid Association guidelines. Patients for the study were recruited at an endocrinology department in Xi'an, China. From each patient, approximately 10 milliliters of peripheral blood was collected into an EDTA anticoagulant tube. Ficoll Paque Plus density gradient separation was used to isolate PBMCs, and no further T cell sorting was done. RNA quality was checked with an Agilent 2100 Bioanalyzer and agarose gel, and concentration with a NanoDrop 2000. Study-wide conclusions, independent of this receptor: More public clonotypes were shared among persistent patients (around 3,000) than among newly diagnosed patients (roughly 1,000). TRBV28, TRBJ1-2 and TRBJ2-5 were preferentially used in persistent disease, while TRBV20-1 and TRBJ2-1 were favored in newly diagnosed disease. Because the primary lesion, thyroid tissue, could not be accessed, the study looked at peripheral blood alone. As a limitation, the authors acknowledged that the small sample size may reduce accuracy. Lower TCR Shannon entropy and fewer highly expanded clones were observed in persistent Graves' disease patients than in newly diagnosed patients, which suggested clonal expansion. Only the TCR beta chain was sequenced and analyzed.

This sample was shared with a second study, whose subject was T cells in Graves' hyperthyroidism and ophthalmopathy. The second paper further reports: A patient counted as having stable Graves' hyperthyroidism if no progression to ophthalmopathy occurred over 18 months of follow-up. The hyperthyroidism patients were between 18 and 65 years old and newly diagnosed, with a disease duration of less than 2 months. Patients with uncontrolled infections, other autoimmune diseases, pregnancy or lactation were excluded. Clinical symptoms, serum thyroxine and TRAb, thyroid ultrasound, and orbital computed tomography formed the basis for the diagnoses. A first-round RT-PCR of the TCR CDR3 used the HTBI primer set with the Qiagen OneStep RT-PCR kit. Most expanded thyroid clonotypes (frequency above 0.001) were also detected in blood, a finding suggesting that blood repertoires may reflect thyroid immune responses. Ophthalmopathy was separated from stable hyperthyroidism by a 13 V-J signature model, with approximately 86% sensitivity and about 81% specificity obtained in cross-validation and 80%/75% obtained in testing. During validation, the model predicted progression to ophthalmopathy a median of about 6.5 months ahead of onset, with 70.59% sensitivity and around 73% specificity. To identify distinguishing TCR V-J signatures, a discovery cohort of around 98 patients was used, comprising approximately 40 with Graves' ophthalmopathy and under 60 with stable Graves' hyperthyroidism. Prospective prediction of ophthalmopathy was tested in an independent validation cohort of approximately 19 hyperthyroidism patients and 17 patients who later progressed to ophthalmopathy. The approximately 100 discovery patients were randomly divided into training and test sets at a 7:3 ratio. In roughly six Graves' hyperthyroidism patients, the study also compared T-cell repertoires from thyroid tissue with T-cell repertoires from blood. Once sampling was done, hyperthyroidism patients were given methimazole at a starting dose of 30 mg daily, whereas ophthalmopathy patients were given high-dose intravenous methylprednisolone. The libraries were constructed in a second round of multiplex PCR and then size-selected and purified. Paired-end sequencing of the libraries was performed with 100 bp reads on an Illumina HiSeq2000. SOAPnuke was used to process the raw data, removing reads that contained adapters or uncalled bases, had a mean Phred below 15, or lacked an exact match to the constant primer or identifier. High-quality paired reads were merged with COPE v1.2.5, and unique nucleotide sequences were defined as clonotypes. MiTCR v1.1 was used to align clonotypes to the IMGT TRBV, TRBD and TRBJ reference segments. The analysis included only V-J combinations with a frequency above 0.0001, which together covered more than 99% of the repertoires. A TCS score was defined as the ratio of F50 (clonal expansion) to E x V (chaos), with BLOSUM62-based TCRdist applied between CDR3 peptides within each V-J. Welch's t-statistics and random forest reduced 450 to 600 V-J features to 13, which were used in a naive Bayes classifier (R e1071). Sample size was not statistically predetermined, and blinding of investigators to group allocation was not performed. TCR Vbeta CDR3 sequencing of 120 to 150 peripheral blood samples (under 45 ophthalmopathy, around 80 hyperthyroidism and some 17 progressor patients) is reported in the paper.

Sequences were derived from peripheral blood mononuclear cells (PBMCs), sampled at new diagnosis, from a patient treated with antithyroid drugs. The chain is encoded by TRBV6-1 joined to TRBJ2-2; the D gene is possibly TRBD1, with 5 bases matching. This TCR was recovered from a woman aged 30 to 39 with Graves disease. Donor details come from another sample of the same person, matched by shared clones. The DNA reads as follows: TGTGCCAGCACAGCTTGGCAGGGGAACACCGGGGAGCTGTTTTTT. Its coded protein is CASTAWQGNTGELFF.